This T cell receptor (beta chain) was recovered during a study of blood T cell repertoires in COVID-19. On the study more broadly: Samples taken during acute and convalescent COVID-19 were collected in the United States, Italy and Spain. In each case, the material was cDNA or gDNA derived from T cells, B-cell-depleted T cells, or PBMCs.

Between the trimmed V and J ends, which lost 4 bases and 7 bases, there was a span of 12 bases. CDR1 is SGHRS and CDR2 is YFSETQ in the germline V gene. There are 14 residues in the CDR3. Original methodology: Amplifying reference gene primers gave estimates of nucleated cell counts. Assay: immunoSEQ multiplex PCR; the TCRdb copy retains only in-frame clones and omits some. Clonal size and the V and J genes are those of that table, whereas D and trimming came from the DNA. The sample lists a few hundred thousand clones; around 90% were seen once. This TCR came from a human donor in a cohort sampled during active COVID-19. V usage is TRBV5-1 and J usage is TRBJ1-6, with D maybe TRBD1 (6 bases). Source material: peripheral blood. CDR3 sequence: CASSEGQKNSPLHF. CDR3 nucleotides: TGCGCCAGCAGCGAAGGACAGAAAAATTCACCCCTCCACTTT.